One and the same sample provided the 8 T cell receptor beta chains below, sequenced in a study of blood T cells in healthy people across ages. Primed by a sample-barcoded 5' primer and a J-beta primer mix, a second PCR proceeded for roughly 7 to 12 cycles. Each CDR3 protein is one row after TCRdb ran MiXCR on the 5' RACE reads. The sample has about 400,000 distinct CDR3 sequences, 45% to 60% seen once. Sample: blood. These receptors came from a man between 60 and 75 years old in good health.

The CDR3 here is CSVALLASRRETQYF. The CDR3 DNA reads as TGCAGCGTCGCGCTACTAGCGTCCCGAAGGGAGACCCAGTACTTC. The gene calls are TRBV29-1 and TRBJ2-5; 7 positions agree with TRBD2. Germline V gives CDR1 SQVTM, CDR2 ANQGSEA. This CDR3 region has 15 residues. V shed 6 bases and J 5 bases; nucleotides not matched to a gene: 15.

The chain uses TRBV27 and TRBJ2-5, with D possibly matching TRBD1 (6 bases). The J call is doubtful: the DNA matches TRBJ2-7 better. This CDR3 region has 14 residues. CDR1 and CDR2 from the germline V gene are MNHEY and SMNVEV (reference sequence). CDR3 DNA: TGTGCCAGCAGTTTAAGAGGCAGGGGCTACGAGCAGTACTTC. Protein sequence: CASSLRGRGYEQYF.

The chain combines TRBV29-1 with TRBJ2-7, with D perhaps matching TRBD2 (5 bases). Germline-derived CDR1 and CDR2 are SQVTM and ANQGSEA. The V gene lost 7 bases and the J gene lost 5 bases, with 15 bases spanning the gap. The CDR3 runs 12 residues. In nucleotides, the CDR3 is TGCAGCGGACATTCCGGGAAAAACGAGCAGTACTTC. It codes for CSGHSGKNEQYF.

This clonotype was detected only a few times. The rearrangement joins TRBV7-2 to TRBJ2-2; unclear D gene. V was clipped by 2 bases and J by 4 bases, with 8 bases between them. From germline, CDR1 is SGHTA and CDR2 FQGNSA. The CDR3 contains 14 residues. CDR3 residues: CASSLLRPTGELFF. The CDR3 DNA is TGTGCCAGCAGCTTATTACGACCCACCGGGGAGCTGTTTTTT.

This chain uses TRBV3-1 with TRBJ2-5; D is undetermined. Gene TRBJ2-7 matches the end of the DNA better, so the J call may be wrong. The V gene's germline CDR1 is LGHDT and CDR2 YNNKEL (reference sequence). This CDR3 is built from 13 residues. The CDR3 spells CASSLSNGNEQYF. In DNA form, the CDR3 reads TGTGCCAGCAGCCTTTCGAATGGAAACGAGCAGTACTTC.

The CDR3 spells CASSVGVPETQYF. CDR3 DNA sequence: TGTGCCAGCAGCGTAGGAGTCCCTGAGACCCAGTACTTC. This chain connects TRBV9 to TRBJ2-7, with unresolved D. The end of the DNA is better explained by TRBJ2-5, so the J call may be wrong. CDR3 length: 13 residues. CDR1 is SGDLS, CDR2 YYNGEE, per germline.

This clonotype has only a few counts. The genes are TRBV15 and TRBJ2-7; D is perhaps TRBD2 (5 bases). The CDR3 contains 15 residues. V lost 5 bases to trimming and J lost 3 bases, with 17 bases between them. Looked up from germline, CDR1 is LNHNV and CDR2 is YYDKDF (reference sequence). The chain's CDR3 is CATSSSRMEVYEQYF. The CDR3 DNA sequence: TGTGCCACCAGCTCCTCCCGGATGGAGGTCTACGAGCAGTACTTC.

This sequence joins TRBV28 and TRBJ2-1, with D perhaps given as TRBD1 or TRBD2 (5 bases each). CDR3 length: 14 amino acids. V dropped 5 bases and J dropped 4 bases, with 12 bases sitting between them. The germline V gene encodes CDR1 MDHEN and CDR2 SYDVKM. This CDR3 reads CASSPPGRYNEQFF. CDR3 DNA sequence: TGTGCCAGCAGTCCCCCGGGGCGGTACAATGAGCAGTTCTTC.